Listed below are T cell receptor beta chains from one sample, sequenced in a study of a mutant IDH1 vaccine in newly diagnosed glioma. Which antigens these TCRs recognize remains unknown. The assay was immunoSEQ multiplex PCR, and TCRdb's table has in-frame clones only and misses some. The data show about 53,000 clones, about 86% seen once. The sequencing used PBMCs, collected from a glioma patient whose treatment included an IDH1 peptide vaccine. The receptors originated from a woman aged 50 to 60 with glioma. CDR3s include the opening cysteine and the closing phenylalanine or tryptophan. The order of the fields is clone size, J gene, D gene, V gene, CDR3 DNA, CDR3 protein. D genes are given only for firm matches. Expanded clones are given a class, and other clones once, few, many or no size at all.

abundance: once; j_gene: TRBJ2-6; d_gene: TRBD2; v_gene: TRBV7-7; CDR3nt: TGTGCTAGCAGCAAGGCTCTAGCGGGGGGTACTGGGGCCAACGTCCTGACTTTC; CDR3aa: CASSKALAGGTGANVLTF
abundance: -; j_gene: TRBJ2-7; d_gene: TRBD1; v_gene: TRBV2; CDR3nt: TGTGCCAGCAGGGAGACAGGGGGCATCGACGAGCAGTACTTC; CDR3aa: CASRETGGIDEQYF
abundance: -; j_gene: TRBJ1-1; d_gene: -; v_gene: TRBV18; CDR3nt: TGTGCCAGCTCACCAACATCGGACACTGAAGCTTTCTTT; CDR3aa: CASSPTSDTEAFF
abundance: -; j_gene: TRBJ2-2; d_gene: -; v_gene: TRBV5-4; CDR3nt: TGTGCCAGCAGCTTGGAGGTCGGGGAGCTGTTTTTT; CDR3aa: CASSLEVGELFF
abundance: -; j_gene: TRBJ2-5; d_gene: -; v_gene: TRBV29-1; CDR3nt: TGCAGCGTTGCTCGAGGACAGTCCCAAGAGACCCAGTACTTC; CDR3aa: CSVARGQSQETQYF
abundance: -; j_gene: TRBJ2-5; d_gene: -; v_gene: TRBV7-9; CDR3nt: TGTGCCAGCAGCTTAGCTAGCGGGGGACAGGGGCGTGAGACCCAGTACTTC; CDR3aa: CASSLASGGQGRETQYF
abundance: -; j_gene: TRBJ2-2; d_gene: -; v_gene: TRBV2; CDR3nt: TGTGCCAGCACCGAACAGTACACCGGGGAGCTGTTTTTT; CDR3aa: CASTEQYTGELFF
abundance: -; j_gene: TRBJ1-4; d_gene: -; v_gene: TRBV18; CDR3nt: TGTGCCACCGGCGGGACATCAAATGAAAAACTGTTTTTT; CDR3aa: CATGGTSNEKLFF
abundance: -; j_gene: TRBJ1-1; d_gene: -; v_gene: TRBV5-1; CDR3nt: TGCGCCAGCAGCTGGGAGGGAAACACTGAAGCTTTCTTT; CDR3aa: CASSWEGNTEAFF
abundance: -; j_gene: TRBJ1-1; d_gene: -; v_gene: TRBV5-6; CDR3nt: TGTGCCAGCAGCTTGACAGGATTTGTGGACACTGAAGCTTTCTTT; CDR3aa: CASSLTGFVDTEAFF